Sequencing of this T cell receptor beta chain was carried out in a study of response to subunit inactivated influenza vaccine. Study observations and caveats: The authors suggested that every seasonal influenza vaccination recruits few new T cells.

Germline V gene data show CDR1 as SQVTM and CDR2 as ANQGSEA. The CDR3 extends over 13 amino acids. Trimming took off 4 bases at V and 0 bases at J, with 8 bases between the two ends. This clonotype appeared a few times. Its antigen is undetermined. TCRdb ran MiXCR on the RT-PCR reads and lists one entry per CDR3 protein. The sample shows hundreds of thousands of distinct CDR3 sequences, about 25% of them seen only once. V gene TRBV29-1 combines with J gene TRBJ2-3; D is undetermined. This clonotype was sampled from a man in his fifties who received an inactivated influenza vaccine. The sequencing here drew on CD4+ T cells sorted from PBMCs, taken more than 4 days after vaccination. CDR3 in DNA: TGCAGCGTTGCCCCCACTAGCACAGATACGCAGTATTTT. It translates to CSVAPTSTDTQYF.